The clone carrying this T cell receptor beta chain was counted a few times. This sample was included in a study of CD8+CD57+ T cells in acquired aplastic anemia. Only patients with CD8+CD57+ cell expansion on flow cytometry were chosen for sequencing. TCR beta VDJ and CDR3 profiles were obtained from a genomic DNA template. TCRdb processed the reads anew with MiXCR; each CDR3 protein has one entry. The repertoire holds roughly 250,000 distinct CDR3 sequences, with 65% to 90% as singletons. This clonotype was obtained from a human donor with aplastic anemia. The specimen sequenced was sorted CD4+, CD8+, or CD8+CD57+ T cells (not recorded which) from PBMCs.

This CDR3 reads CASSPNTAEQFF. For the CDR3, the DNA is TGCGCCAGCAGCCCCAATACTGCTGAGCAGTTCTTC. This chain uses TRBV5-1 with TRBJ2-1; D is unresolved. CDR3 length equals 12 residues. Germline V gene sequence: CDR1 SGHRS, CDR2 YFSETQ. V was clipped by 4 bases and J by 9 bases, with 11 bases between them.